This T cell receptor beta chain was observed in a study of T cell changes during pregnancy in multiple sclerosis. The ends were cut back, 4 bases at V and 5 bases at J, with 20 bases in the middle. Germline values: CDR1 GTSNPN, CDR2 SVGIG (reference sequence). There are 15 residues in the CDR3. The table came from immunoSEQ multiplex PCR; TCRdb's copy has only in-frame clones and leaves some out. Of about 70,000 clones detected, roughly 92% appear once; the ten largest clones hold less than 4%. The origin of this receptor is a female donor in good health, enrolled as a control in a pregnancy study. The chain uses TRBV30 and TRBJ1-2; tentatively, D is TRBD1 (5 bases). Here the sequenced sample was CD8+ T cells from peripheral blood mononuclear cells, taken in the third trimester of pregnancy. For the CDR3, the DNA is TGTGCCTGGAAACTCGCAGGCAGGGTCGGTTATGGCTACACCTTC. It translates to CAWKLAGRVGYGYTF. The full variable domain, rest sourced from reference TRBV30 and TRBJ1-2, is SQTIHQWPATLVQPVGSPLSLECTVEGTSNPNLYWYRQAAGRGLQLLFYSVGIGQISSEVPQNLSASRPQDRQFILSSKKLLLSDSGFYLCAWKLAGRVGYGYTFGSGTRLTVV.